This T cell receptor beta chain was profiled in a study of blood T cell repertoires in COVID-19. The overall study: The United States, Italy and Spain were the sources of the acute and convalescent COVID-19 samples. T cells, B-cell-depleted T cells, or PBMCs provided the cDNA or gDNA that served as material.

Authors' analysis steps: Amplification with reference gene primers provided the estimates of nucleated cell counts. The table came from immunoSEQ multiplex PCR; TCRdb's copy has only in-frame clones and leaves some out. Clone size and the V and J calls come from that table; the DNA yielded D and trimming. The sample includes under 300,000 clones, about nine tenths of them seen just once. Participants were aged about 18 to 90 years, lived in roughly 25 US areas, and enrolled virtually. The CDR3 runs to 19 residues. CDR1 and CDR2 (germline): SGHDT, YYEEEE. V was cut by 0 bases and J by 2 bases, with 21 bases left in between. The count of this clone is one.

This chain connects TRBV5-6 to TRBJ2-4, with D possibly matching TRBD1 (5 bases). Sequencing was performed on PBMCs or T cells enriched from blood (not recorded which). This clonotype was obtained from a woman aged 40 to 50 with acute COVID-19. The CDR3 protein is CASSLEGRAGTFPKNIQYF. DNA of the CDR3: TGTGCCAGCAGCTTGGAGGGCAGGGCAGGTACCTTCCCCAAAAACATTCAGTACTTC.